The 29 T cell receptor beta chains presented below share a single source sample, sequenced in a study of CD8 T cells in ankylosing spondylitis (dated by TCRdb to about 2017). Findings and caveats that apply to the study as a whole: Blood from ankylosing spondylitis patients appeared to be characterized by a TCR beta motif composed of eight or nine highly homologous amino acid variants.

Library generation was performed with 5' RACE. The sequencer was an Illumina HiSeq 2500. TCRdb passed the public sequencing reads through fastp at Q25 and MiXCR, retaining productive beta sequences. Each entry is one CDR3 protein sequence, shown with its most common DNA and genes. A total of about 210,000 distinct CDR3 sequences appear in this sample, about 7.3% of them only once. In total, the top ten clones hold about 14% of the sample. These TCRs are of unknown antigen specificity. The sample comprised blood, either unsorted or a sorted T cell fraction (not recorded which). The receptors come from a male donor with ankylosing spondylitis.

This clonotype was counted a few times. The CDR3 DNA follows: TGTGCCAGCAGCCAAGATGTAGGGGCAGGGGGGGAGCAGTACTTC. Amino acid sequence: CASSQDVGAGGEQYF. The rearrangement links TRBV14 to TRBJ2-7, with D maybe TRBD1 (7 bases). Trimming left V 0 bases short and J 7 bases short, with 16 bases between. Germline CDR1 reads SGHDN; CDR2 reads FVKESK. This CDR3 spans 15 amino acids.

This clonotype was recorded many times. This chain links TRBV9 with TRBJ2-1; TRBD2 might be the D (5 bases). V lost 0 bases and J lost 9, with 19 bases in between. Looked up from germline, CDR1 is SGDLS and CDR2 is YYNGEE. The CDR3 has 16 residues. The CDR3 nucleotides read TGTGCCAGCAGCGTAGACCTCACGGGGAGCCGGCGTGAGCAGTTCTTC. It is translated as CASSVDLTGSRREQFF.

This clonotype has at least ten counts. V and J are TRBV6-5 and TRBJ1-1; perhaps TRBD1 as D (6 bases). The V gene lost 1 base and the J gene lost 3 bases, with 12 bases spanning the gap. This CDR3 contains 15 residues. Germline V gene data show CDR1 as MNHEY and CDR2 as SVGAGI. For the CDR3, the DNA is TGTGCCAGCAGTTACTTACAGGGTCGTGACACTGAAGCTTTCTTT. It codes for CASSYLQGRDTEAFF.

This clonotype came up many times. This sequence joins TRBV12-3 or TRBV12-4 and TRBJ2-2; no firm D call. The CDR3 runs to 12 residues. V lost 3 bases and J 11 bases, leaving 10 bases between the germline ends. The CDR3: CASSFVGYELFF. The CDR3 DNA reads TGTGCCAGCAGTTTCGTTGGGTACGAGCTGTTTTTT.

CDR3 bases: TGTGCCAGCAGCTTAGCAGTTCGACTAGTAAATTACAATGAGCAGTTCTTC. Translated, it gives CASSLAVRLVNYNEQFF. The chain links TRBV7-9 to TRBJ2-1; D might be TRBD2 (6 bases). V lost 0 bases to trimming and J lost 4 bases, with 16 bases between them. The CDR3 extends over 17 amino acids. Germline V CDR1 and CDR2: SEHNR, FQNEAQ (reference sequence).

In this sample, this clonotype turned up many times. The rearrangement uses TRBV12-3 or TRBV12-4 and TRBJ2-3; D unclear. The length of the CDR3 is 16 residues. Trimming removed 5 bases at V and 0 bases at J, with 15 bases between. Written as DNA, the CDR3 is TGTGCCAGCAGTCCCACCCCGGGCGGTAGCACAGATACGCAGTATTTT. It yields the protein CASSPTPGGSTDTQYF.

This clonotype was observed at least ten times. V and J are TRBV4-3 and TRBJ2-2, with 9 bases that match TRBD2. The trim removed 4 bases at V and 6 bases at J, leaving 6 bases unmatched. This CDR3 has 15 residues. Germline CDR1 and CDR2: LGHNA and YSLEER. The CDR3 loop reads CASSPQREVAGELFF. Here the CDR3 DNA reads TGCGCCAGCAGCCCCCAGCGGGAGGTCGCCGGGGAGCTGTTTTTT.

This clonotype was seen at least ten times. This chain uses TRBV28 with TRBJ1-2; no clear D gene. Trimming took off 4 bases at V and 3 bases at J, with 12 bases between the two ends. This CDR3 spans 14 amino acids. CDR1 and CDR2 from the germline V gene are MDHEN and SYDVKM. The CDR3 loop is CASSSPAGYYGYTF. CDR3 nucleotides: TGTGCCAGCAGTTCCCCGGCGGGCTACTATGGCTACACCTTC.

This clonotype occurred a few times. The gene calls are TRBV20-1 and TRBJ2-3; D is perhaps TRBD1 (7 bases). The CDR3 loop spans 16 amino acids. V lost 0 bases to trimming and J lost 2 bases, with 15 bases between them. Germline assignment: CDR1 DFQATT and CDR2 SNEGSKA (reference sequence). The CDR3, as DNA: TGCAGTGCTAGAGATCGGGGGACAGCGATCACAGATACGCAGTATTTT. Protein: CSARDRGTAITDTQYF.

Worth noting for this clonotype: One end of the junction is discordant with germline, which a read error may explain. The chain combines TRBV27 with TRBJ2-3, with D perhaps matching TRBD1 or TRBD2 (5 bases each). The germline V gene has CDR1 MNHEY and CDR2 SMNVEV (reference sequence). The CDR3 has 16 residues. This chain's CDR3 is CASSISRVGGTDTQYF. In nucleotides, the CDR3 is TGTGCCAGCAGTATATCGAGGGTTGGGGGAACAGATACGCAGTATTTT.

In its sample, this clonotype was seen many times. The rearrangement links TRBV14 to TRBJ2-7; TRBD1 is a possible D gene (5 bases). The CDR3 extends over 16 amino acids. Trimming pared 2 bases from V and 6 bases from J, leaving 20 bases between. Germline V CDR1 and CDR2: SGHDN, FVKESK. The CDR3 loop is CASSQTRTLITGEQYF. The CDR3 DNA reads TGTGCCAGCAGCCAAACTCGGACACTTATCACCGGCGAGCAGTACTTC.

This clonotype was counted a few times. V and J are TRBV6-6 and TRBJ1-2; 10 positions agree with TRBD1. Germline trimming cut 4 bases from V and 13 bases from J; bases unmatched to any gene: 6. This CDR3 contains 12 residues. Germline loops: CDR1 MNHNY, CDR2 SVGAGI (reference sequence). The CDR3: CASSLGTGDCTF. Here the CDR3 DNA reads TGTGCCAGCAGTTTGGGGACAGGGGATTGCACCTTC.

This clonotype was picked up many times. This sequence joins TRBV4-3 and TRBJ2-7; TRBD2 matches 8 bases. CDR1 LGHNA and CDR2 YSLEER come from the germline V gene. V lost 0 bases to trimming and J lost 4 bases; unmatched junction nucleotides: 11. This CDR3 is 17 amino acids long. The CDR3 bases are TGCGCCAGCAGCCAAGATACCGTGCGACTAGCGTCTTACGAGCAGTACTTC. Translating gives CASSQDTVRLASYEQYF.

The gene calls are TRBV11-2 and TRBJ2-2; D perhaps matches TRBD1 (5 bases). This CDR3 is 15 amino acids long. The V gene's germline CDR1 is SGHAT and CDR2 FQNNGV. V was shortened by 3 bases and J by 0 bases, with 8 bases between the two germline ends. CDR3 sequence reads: CASSFAGTNTGELFF. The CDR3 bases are TGTGCCAGCAGCTTTGCAGGGACGAACACCGGGGAGCTGTTTTTT.

The CDR3 protein is CASSPPGQGAETQYF. For the CDR3, the DNA is TGTGCCAGCAGCCCCCCCGGACAGGGCGCAGAGACCCAGTACTTC. J is TRBJ2-5 and V is TRBV11-2; TRBD1 matches at 8 bases. Germline V gives CDR1 SGHAT, CDR2 FQNNGV. The junction had 9 bases not matched to a gene; V was cut back by 5 bases and J by 4 bases. The CDR3 has 15 amino acids.

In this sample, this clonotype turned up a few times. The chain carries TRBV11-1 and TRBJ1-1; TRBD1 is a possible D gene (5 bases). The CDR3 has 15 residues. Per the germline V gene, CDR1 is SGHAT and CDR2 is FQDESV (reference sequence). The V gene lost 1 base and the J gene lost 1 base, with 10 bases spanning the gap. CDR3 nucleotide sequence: TGTGCCAGCAGCTTAGATGGGACGGCGAACACTGAAGCTTTCTTT. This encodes CASSLDGTANTEAFF.

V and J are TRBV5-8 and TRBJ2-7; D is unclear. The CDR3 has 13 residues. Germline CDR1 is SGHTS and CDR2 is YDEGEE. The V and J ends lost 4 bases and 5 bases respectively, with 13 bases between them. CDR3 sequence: CASSPGLDHEQYF. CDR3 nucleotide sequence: TGTGCCAGCAGCCCTGGGCTAGACCACGAGCAGTACTTC.

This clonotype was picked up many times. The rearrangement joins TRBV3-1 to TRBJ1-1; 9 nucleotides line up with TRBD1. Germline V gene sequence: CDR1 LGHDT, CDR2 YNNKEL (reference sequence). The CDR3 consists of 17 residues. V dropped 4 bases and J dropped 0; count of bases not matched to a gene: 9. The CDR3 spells CASSPPGQGVMNTEAFF. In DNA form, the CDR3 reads TGTGCCAGCAGCCCCCCGGGACAGGGCGTAATGAACACTGAAGCTTTCTTT.

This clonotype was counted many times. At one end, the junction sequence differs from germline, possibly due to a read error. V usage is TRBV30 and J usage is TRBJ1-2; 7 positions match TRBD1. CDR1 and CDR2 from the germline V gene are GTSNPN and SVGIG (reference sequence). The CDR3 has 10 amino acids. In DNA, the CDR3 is TGTGCCTGGAGTCGAGGGACAGCCCTCTTC. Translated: CAWSRGTALF. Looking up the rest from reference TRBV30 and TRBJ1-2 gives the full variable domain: SQTIHQWPATLVQPVGSPLSLECTVEGTSNPNLYWYRQAAGRGLQLLFYSVGIGQISSEVPQNLSASRPQDRQFILSSKKLLLSDSGFYLCAWSRGTALFGSGTRLTVV.

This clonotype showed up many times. CDR3 coding DNA: TGTGCCAGCAGACCCGGACAGCCCGGGGAGCTGTTTTTT. It yields the protein CASRPGQPGELFF. This chain connects TRBV6-1 to TRBJ2-2, with TRBD1 as a possible D gene (6 bases). There are 13 residues in the CDR3. From germline, CDR1 is MNHNS and CDR2 SASEGT. The V and J ends lost 6 bases and 6 bases respectively, with 11 bases between them.

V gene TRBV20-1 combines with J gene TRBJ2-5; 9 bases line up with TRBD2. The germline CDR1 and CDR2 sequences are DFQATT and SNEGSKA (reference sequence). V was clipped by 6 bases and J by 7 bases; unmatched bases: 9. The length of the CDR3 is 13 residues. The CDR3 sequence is CSAQSGGGGTQYF. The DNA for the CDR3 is TGCAGTGCACAGAGTGGCGGGGGGGGGACCCAGTACTTC.

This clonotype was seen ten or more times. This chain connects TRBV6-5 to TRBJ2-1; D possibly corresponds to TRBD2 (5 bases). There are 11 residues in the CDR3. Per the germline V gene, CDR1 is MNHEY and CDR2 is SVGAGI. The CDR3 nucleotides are TGTGCGGCGGGCGACTACAATGAGCAGTTCTTC. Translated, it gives CAAGDYNEQFF.

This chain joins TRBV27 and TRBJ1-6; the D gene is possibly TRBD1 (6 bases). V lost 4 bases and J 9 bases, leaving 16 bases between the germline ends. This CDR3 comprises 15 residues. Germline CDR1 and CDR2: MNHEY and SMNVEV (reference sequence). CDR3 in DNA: TGTGCCAGCAGTTGGGGGGGAGGGGGAGGTTCACCCCTCCACTTT. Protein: CASSWGGGGGSPLHF.

The DNA for the CDR3 is TGTGCCTACGGGACAGAGAACACTGAAGCTTTCTTT. This encodes CAYGTENTEAFF. The chain carries TRBV10-3 and TRBJ1-1; 7 nucleotides agree with TRBD1. The CDR3 runs 12 residues. The trim removed 11 bases at V and 1 base at J, leaving 4 bases unmatched. Germline assignment: CDR1 ENHRY and CDR2 SYGVKD.

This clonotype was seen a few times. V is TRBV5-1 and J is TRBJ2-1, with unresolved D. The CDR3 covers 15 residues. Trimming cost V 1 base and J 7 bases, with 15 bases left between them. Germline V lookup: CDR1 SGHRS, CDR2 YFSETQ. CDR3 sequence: CASSLTLQLANEQFF. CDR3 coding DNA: TGCGCCAGCAGCTTGACTCTCCAATTGGCGAATGAGCAGTTCTTC.

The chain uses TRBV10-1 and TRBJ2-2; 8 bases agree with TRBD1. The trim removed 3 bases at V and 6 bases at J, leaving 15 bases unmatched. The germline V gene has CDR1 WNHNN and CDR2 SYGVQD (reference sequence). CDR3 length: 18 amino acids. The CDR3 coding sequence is TGCGCCAGCAGTGACGACGAGAACCGGGACAGGCTTTCCGGGGAGCTGTTTTTT. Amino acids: CASSDDENRDRLSGELFF.

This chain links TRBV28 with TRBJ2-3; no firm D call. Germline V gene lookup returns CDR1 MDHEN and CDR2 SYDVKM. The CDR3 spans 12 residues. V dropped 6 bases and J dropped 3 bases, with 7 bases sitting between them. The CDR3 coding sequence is TGTGCCAGCAGGCCCTTGACAGATACGCAGTATTTT. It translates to CASRPLTDTQYF.

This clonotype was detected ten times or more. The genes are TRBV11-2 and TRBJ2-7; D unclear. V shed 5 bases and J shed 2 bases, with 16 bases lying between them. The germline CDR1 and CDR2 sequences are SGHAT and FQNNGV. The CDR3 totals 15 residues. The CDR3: CASSLISGSAYEQYF. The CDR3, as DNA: TGTGCCAGCAGCCTAATTTCTGGTTCCGCCTACGAGCAGTACTTC.

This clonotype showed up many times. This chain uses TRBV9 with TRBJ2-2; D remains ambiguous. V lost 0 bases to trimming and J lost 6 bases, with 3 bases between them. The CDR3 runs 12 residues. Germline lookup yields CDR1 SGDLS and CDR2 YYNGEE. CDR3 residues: CASSVVSGELFF. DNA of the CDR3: TGTGCCAGCAGCGTAGTGTCCGGGGAGCTGTTTTTT. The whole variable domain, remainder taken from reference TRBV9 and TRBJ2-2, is DSGVTQTPKHLITATGQRVTLRCSPRSGDLSVYWYQQSLDQGLQFLIQYYNGEERAKGNILERFSAQQFPDLHSELNLSSLELGDSALYFCASSVVSGELFFGEGSRLTVL.